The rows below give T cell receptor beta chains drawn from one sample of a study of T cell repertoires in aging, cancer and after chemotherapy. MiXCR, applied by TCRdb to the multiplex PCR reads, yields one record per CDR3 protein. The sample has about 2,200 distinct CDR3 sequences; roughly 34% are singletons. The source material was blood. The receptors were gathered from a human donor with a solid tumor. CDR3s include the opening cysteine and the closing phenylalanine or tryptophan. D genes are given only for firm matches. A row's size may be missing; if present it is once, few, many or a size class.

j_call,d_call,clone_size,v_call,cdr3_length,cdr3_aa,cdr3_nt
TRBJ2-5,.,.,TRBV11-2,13,CASRTSTGETQYF,TGTGCCAGCAGGACCTCTACAGGAGAGACCCAGTACTTC
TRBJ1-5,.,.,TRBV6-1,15,CASSEGSYRNQPQHF,TGTGCCAGCAGTGAGGGCAGTTATAGGAATCAGCCCCAGCATTTT
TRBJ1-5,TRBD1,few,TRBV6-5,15,CASCLGTGGNQPQHF,TGTGCCAGCTGTTTAGGGACAGGCGGCAATCAGCCCCAGCATTTT
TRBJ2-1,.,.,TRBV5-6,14,CASSAQELTYEQFF,TGTGCCAGCAGCGCCCAGGAGTTAACCTACGAGCAGTTCTTC
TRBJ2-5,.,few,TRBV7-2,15,CASSLALAFQETQYF,TGTGCCAGCAGCTTAGCGTTAGCTTTCCAAGAGACCCAGTACTTC
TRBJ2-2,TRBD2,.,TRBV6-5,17,CATSGGGNTQNTGELFF,TGTGCCACCAGTGGCGGGGGGAATACCCAGAACACCGGGGAGCTGTTTTTT
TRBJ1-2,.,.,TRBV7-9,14,CASSLALDNYGYTF,TGTGCCAGCAGCTTAGCTTTGGATAACTATGGCTACACCTTC
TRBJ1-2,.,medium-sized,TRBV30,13,CAWSVSGAYGYTF,TGTGCCTGGAGTGTATCTGGGGCGTATGGCTACACCTTC
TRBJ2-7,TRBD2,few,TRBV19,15,CASSMRREIFDEQYF,TGTGCCAGTAGTATGCGGCGGGAGATTTTCGACGAGCAGTACTTC
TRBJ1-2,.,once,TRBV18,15,CASSPESGQVYGYTF,TGTGCCAGCTCACCCGAAAGCGGACAAGTCTATGGCTACACCTTC
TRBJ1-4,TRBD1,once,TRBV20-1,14,CSAKTGTANEKLFF,TGCAGTGCTAAGACCGGGACAGCTAATGAAAAACTGTTTTTT
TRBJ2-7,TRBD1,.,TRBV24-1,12,CATEDRDYEQYF,TGTGCCACCGAAGACAGGGACTACGAGCAGTACTTC
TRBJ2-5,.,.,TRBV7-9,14,CASSLAGTPETQYF,TGTGCCAGCAGCTTGGCAGGGACGCCAGAGACCCAGTACTTC
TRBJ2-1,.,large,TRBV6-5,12,CASSDRYNEQFF,TGTGCCAGCAGTGACAGATACAATGAGCAGTTCTTC
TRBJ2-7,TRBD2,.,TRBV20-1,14,CSARGTSGTYEQYF,TGCAGTGCTAGAGGGACTAGCGGAACCTACGAGCAGTACTTC
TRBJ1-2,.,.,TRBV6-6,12,CARGGKFYGYTF,TGTGCCAGGGGAGGAAAGTTCTATGGCTACACCTTC
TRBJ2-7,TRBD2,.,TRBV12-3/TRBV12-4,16,CASSLTVAGGPYEQYF,TGTGCCAGCAGTTTAACAGTAGCGGGGGGGCCGTACGAGCAGTACTTC
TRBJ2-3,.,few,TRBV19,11,CASSIMGTQYF,TGTGCCAGTAGTATAATGGGTACGCAGTATTTT
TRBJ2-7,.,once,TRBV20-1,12,CSAKTSDHEQYF,TGCAGTGCCAAAACTAGTGACCACGAGCAGTACTTC
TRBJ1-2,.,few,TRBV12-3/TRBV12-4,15,CASSRPDRANYGYTF,TGTGCCAGCAGTAGGCCGGACAGAGCTAACTATGGCTACACCTTC
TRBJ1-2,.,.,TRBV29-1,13,CSVEDLRVGGYTF,TGCAGCGTTGAAGATCTCAGGGTTGGTGGCTACACCTTC
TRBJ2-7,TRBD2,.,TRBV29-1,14,CSATSGGAPDEQYF,TGCAGCGCGACTAGCGGGGGGGCGCCCGACGAGCAGTACTTC
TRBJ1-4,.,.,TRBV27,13,CASSPREGRKLFF,TGTGCCAGCAGTCCCCGTGAGGGGCGAAAACTGTTTTTT
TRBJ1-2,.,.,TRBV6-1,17,CASKDPLRDPWGYGYTF,TGTGCCAGCAAAGATCCACTCCGGGACCCTTGGGGCTATGGCTACACCTTC
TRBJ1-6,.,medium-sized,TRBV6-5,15,CASSYGSVSNSPLHF,TGTGCCAGCAGTTACGGATCAGTATCTAATTCACCCCTCCACTTT
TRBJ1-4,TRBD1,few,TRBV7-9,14,CASSFNRGSEKLFF,TGTGCCAGCAGCTTCAACAGGGGGAGCGAAAAACTGTTTTTT
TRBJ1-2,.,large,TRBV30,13,CAWSKGAQGGYTF,TGTGCCTGGAGTAAAGGTGCACAGGGCGGCTACACCTTC
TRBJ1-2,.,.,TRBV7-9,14,CASSLAQANYGYTF,TGTGCCAGCAGCTTAGCGCAGGCTAACTATGGCTACACCTTC
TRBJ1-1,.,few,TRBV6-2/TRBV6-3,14,CASSYEGENTEAFF,TGTGCCAGCAGTTACGAGGGGGAGAACACTGAAGCTTTCTTT
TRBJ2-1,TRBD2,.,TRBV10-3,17,CAISGQTSGAPYNEQFF,TGTGCCATCAGTGGCCAGACTAGCGGGGCCCCCTACAATGAGCAGTTCTTC
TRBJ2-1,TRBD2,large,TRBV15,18,CATSSHGLADSPGNEQFF,TGTGCCACCAGCTCGCATGGACTAGCGGATTCCCCCGGGAATGAGCAGTTCTTC
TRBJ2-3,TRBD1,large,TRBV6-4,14,CASSETGIADTQYF,TGTGCCAGCAGTGAGACAGGGATCGCAGATACGCAGTATTTT
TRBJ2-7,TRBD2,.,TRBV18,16,CASSPRGSGAYYEQYF,TGTGCCAGCTCACCTAGAGGTAGCGGGGCCTACTACGAGCAGTACTTC
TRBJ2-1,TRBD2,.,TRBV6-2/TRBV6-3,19,CASTPRVAGVLSSYNEQFF,TGTGCCAGCACCCCAAGGGTAGCGGGGGTATTGAGCTCCTACAATGAGCAGTTCTTC
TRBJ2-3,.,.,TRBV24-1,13,CATGGQTTDTRYF,TGTGCCACCGGTGGACAGACCACAGATACGCGGTATTTT
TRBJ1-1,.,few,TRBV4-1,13,CASSQEGSPEAFF,TGCGCCAGCAGCCAAGAGGGGTCACCAGAAGCTTTCTTT